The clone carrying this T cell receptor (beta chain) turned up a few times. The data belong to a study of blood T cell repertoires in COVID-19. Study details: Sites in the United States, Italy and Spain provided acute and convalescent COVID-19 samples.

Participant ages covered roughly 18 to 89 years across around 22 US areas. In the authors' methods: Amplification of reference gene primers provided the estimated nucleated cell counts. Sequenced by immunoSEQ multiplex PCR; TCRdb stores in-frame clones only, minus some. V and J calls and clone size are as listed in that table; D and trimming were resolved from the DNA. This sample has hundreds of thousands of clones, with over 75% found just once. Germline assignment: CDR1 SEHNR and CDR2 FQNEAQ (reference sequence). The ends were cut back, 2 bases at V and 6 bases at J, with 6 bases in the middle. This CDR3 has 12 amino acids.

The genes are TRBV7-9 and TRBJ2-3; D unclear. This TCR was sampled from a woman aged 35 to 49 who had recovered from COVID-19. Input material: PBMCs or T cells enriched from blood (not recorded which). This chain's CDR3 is CASSLTWDTQYF. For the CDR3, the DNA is TGTGCCAGCAGCTTAACTTGGGATACGCAGTATTTT.